These 21 T cell receptor beta chains were all obtained from the same sample, sequenced in a study of shared clonotypes between healthy human individuals. Libraries were prepared by immunoSEQ multiplex PCR; TCRdb keeps only in-frame clonotypes and omits some of them. The table records over 2 million clones, 80% to 95% of them present only once. Material for sequencing was naive CD4+ T cells from PBMCs. Indicated subset: CD45RA+ positively selected. These receptor sequences come from a man between 18 and 29 years old in good health. Some clones in this sample may be carry-over from other donors' samples.

The chain carries TRBV6-5 and TRBJ2-7; 8 bases line up with TRBD1. J lost 3 bases, V lost 0 bases, and 7 bases had no gene match. The CDR3 loop spans 16 amino acids. The germline V gene encodes CDR1 MNHEY and CDR2 SVGAGI. Here the CDR3 reads CASSYSKDRALYEQYF. As DNA, the CDR3 is TGTGCCAGCAGTTACTCGAAGGACAGGGCCCTCTACGAGCAGTACTTC.

This sequence joins TRBV5-1 and TRBJ2-1; perhaps D is TRBD1 or TRBD2 (5 bases each). Deletions cut 2 bases from V and 6 bases from J, with 18 bases between. CDR3 length: 16 amino acids. Germline lookup yields CDR1 SGHRS and CDR2 YFSETQ. In DNA, the CDR3 is TGCGCCAGCAGCTTTGGACCACTTTTCGGGACCAATGAGCAGTTCTTC. Residues: CASSFGPLFGTNEQFF.

To note about this clone: At the DNA level, this CDR3 is encoded by other sequences in the same sample as well. CDR3 sequence (DNA): TGTGCCATCAGTCTCGGGGGGAACACTGAAGCTTTCTTT. As protein: CAISLGGNTEAFF. The chain links TRBV10-3 to TRBJ1-1; D is perhaps TRBD1 (5 bases). CDR1 and CDR2 from the germline V gene are ENHRY and SYGVKD. The CDR3 extends over 13 amino acids. The germline V and J ends were trimmed by 5 bases and 1 base, with 8 bases remaining between them.

The V and J genes are TRBV9 and TRBJ2-2, with a tentative D call TRBD2 (5 bases). V was shortened by 0 bases and J by 3 bases, with 12 bases between the two germline ends. The length of the CDR3 is 16 residues. Germline V gene sequence: CDR1 SGDLS, CDR2 YYNGEE. The CDR3 DNA follows: TGTGCCAGCAGCGTAGTCCCCGGACTGTACACCGGGGAGCTGTTTTTT. This gives the protein CASSVVPGLYTGELFF.

The chain joins TRBV29-1 to TRBJ2-4, with D tentatively TRBD1 (5 bases). CDR3 length equals 14 residues. Germline CDR1 is SQVTM and CDR2 is ANQGSEA. V was pared by 1 base and J by 3 bases, with 10 bases between. In DNA, the CDR3 is TGCAGCGTTGAAGTAAGGGGTCGCAAAAACATTCAGTACTTC. Translation: CSVEVRGRKNIQYF. The entire variable domain, with the rest obtained from reference TRBV29-1 and TRBJ2-4, is as follows: SAVISQKPSRDICQRGTSLTIQCQVDSQVTMMFWYRQQPGQSLTLIATANQGSEATYESGFVIDKFPISRPNLTFSTLTVSNMSPEDSSIYLCSVEVRGRKNIQYFGAGTRLSVL.

The V call is TRBV4-3, the J call TRBJ1-2; the D gene is possibly TRBD1 (5 bases). The V end lost 0 bases, the J end lost 4 bases, and 12 bases lay between the germline ends. Germline lookup yields CDR1 LGHNA and CDR2 YSLEER. The length of the CDR3 is 15 residues. The CDR3 here is CASSQEWGRGYGYTF. CDR3 bases: TGCGCCAGCAGCCAAGAGTGGGGACGTGGCTATGGCTACACCTTC.

The rearrangement links TRBV5-4 to TRBJ2-1; maybe TRBD2 (6 bases). V was pared by 3 bases and J by 7 bases, with 8 bases between. The length of the CDR3 is 12 residues. Germline V CDR1 and CDR2: SGHNT, YYREEE (reference sequence). This chain's CDR3 is CASSWTMNEQFF. In DNA form, the CDR3 reads TGTGCCAGCAGCTGGACTATGAATGAGCAGTTCTTC.

The chain carries TRBV27 and TRBJ1-5; 9 positions agree with TRBD1. The germline V gene has CDR1 MNHEY and CDR2 SMNVEV (reference sequence). The CDR3 has 14 residues. The V segment lost 5 bases and the J segment 6 bases; nucleotides outside the gene matches: 5. The CDR3 nucleotides are TGTGCCAGCAGTCGGACAGGGGTCGGTCAGCCCCAGCATTTT. Its translation: CASSRTGVGQPQHF.

The J gene is TRBJ2-1, the V gene TRBV7-2; possibly TRBD2 for D (6 bases). Germline V gene lookup returns CDR1 SGHTA and CDR2 FQGNSA. The CDR3 contains 14 residues. Trimming took 3 bases from V and 10 from J, leaving 16 bases between them. The CDR3 sequence is CASSLQGGLAEQFF. As DNA, the CDR3 is TGTGCCAGCAGCTTGCAGGGAGGCCTAGCGGAGCAGTTCTTC.

Remarks on this clone: At the DNA level, this CDR3 is encoded by other sequences in the same sample as well. V and J are TRBV28 and TRBJ2-7; D is undetermined. This CDR3 is 11 amino acids long. Germline CDR1 reads MDHEN; CDR2 reads SYDVKM. The germline V and J ends were trimmed by 11 bases and 0 bases, with 8 bases remaining between them. CDR3 nucleotide sequence: TGTGCCTCTAAGAGCTCCTACGAGCAGTACTTC. Encoded protein: CASKSSYEQYF.

The V gene is TRBV4-2, the J gene TRBJ1-5; TRBD1 is a possible D gene (5 bases). Germline V gene sequence: CDR1 LGHNA, CDR2 YNFKEQ. The CDR3 has 17 residues. V lost 4 bases, J lost 5 bases, and 21 bases lay in between. The CDR3 sequence is CASSRSPWEGRDQPQHF. Written as DNA, the CDR3 is TGTGCCAGCAGCCGAAGTCCATGGGAGGGGAGGGATCAGCCCCAGCATTTT.

In regard to this clone: Other DNA sequences from this sample encode an identical CDR3 as well. The gene calls are TRBV7-2 and TRBJ1-5; TRBD1 might be the D (6 bases). Trimming cost V 5 bases and J 2 bases, with 10 bases left between them. The CDR3 sequence is 14 residues long. From germline, CDR1 is SGHTA and CDR2 FQGNSA. The chain's CDR3 is CASSRRQGNQPQHF. Written as DNA, the CDR3 is TGTGCCAGCAGCCGTCGACAGGGCAATCAGCCCCAGCATTTT.

The chain recombines TRBV28 with TRBJ2-5, with 7 bases lining up with TRBD1. Germline values: CDR1 MDHEN, CDR2 SYDVKM. The V gene end was trimmed by 3 bases and the J gene end by 4 bases; junction bases not matched to a gene: 8. This CDR3 has 15 amino acids. CDR3 DNA sequence: TGTGCCAGCAGTTTCAGAGGGACAGCCAGAGAGACCCAGTACTTC. Protein sequence: CASSFRGTARETQYF.

The J gene is TRBJ2-1, the V gene TRBV5-4; TRBD2 matches 11 bases. CDR3 size: 15 residues. Germline V gene lookup returns CDR1 SGHNT and CDR2 YYREEE (reference sequence). Trimming took 5 bases from V and 8 from J; bases not matched to a gene: 9. CDR3 amino acids: CASRRRLAGRHEQFF. The CDR3 region has the DNA TGTGCCAGCAGACGCAGACTAGCGGGGCGTCATGAGCAGTTCTTC.

This chain connects TRBV28 to TRBJ1-2; 7 positions agree with TRBD1. Per germline, CDR1 MDHEN and CDR2 SYDVKM. The CDR3 is 15 amino acids. V shed 5 bases and J 8 bases; nucleotides not matched to a gene: 14. The CDR3 coding sequence is TGTGCCAGCAGTCCCGGACAGGACCACGAAAGGGGCTACACCTTC. Protein: CASSPGQDHERGYTF.

This chain links TRBV5-1 with TRBJ2-7, with 15 bases lining up with TRBD2. The CDR3 contains 18 residues. The V and J ends lost 2 bases and 1 base, in that order; junction bases with no gene match: 7. Germline CDR1 SGHRS, CDR2 YFSETQ. The CDR3 nucleotides are TGCGCCAGCAGCTTCGGGACTAGCGGGAGGCCGCATTCCTACGAGCAGTACTTC. Its translation is CASSFGTSGRPHSYEQYF.

V and J are TRBV18 and TRBJ1-1, with D hard to call. Between the trimmed V and J ends, which lost 2 bases and 8 bases, there was a span of 15 bases. This CDR3 has 14 residues. Germline CDR1 KGHSH, CDR2 LQKENI. CDR3 residues: CASSPRTIGEEAFF. DNA of the CDR3: TGTGCCAGCTCACCAAGGACTATTGGGGAGGAAGCTTTCTTT.

This rearrangement joins TRBV30 to TRBJ1-6; TRBD1 might be the D (6 bases). The CDR3 consists of 13 residues. V lost 1 base to trimming and J lost 7 bases, with 8 bases between them. In germline, CDR1 is GTSNPN, CDR2 SVGIG (reference sequence). The CDR3 sequence: CAWSGTENSPLHF. CDR3 nucleotides: TGTGCCTGGAGTGGGACAGAGAATTCACCCCTCCACTTT.

This chain uses TRBV5-1 with TRBJ2-1; 10 nucleotides align to TRBD2. The CDR3 loop spans 16 amino acids. V was pared by 3 bases and J by 1 base, with 4 bases of the junction left unmatched. Germline CDR1 reads SGHRS; CDR2 reads YFSETQ. CDR3 in DNA: TGCGCCAGCAGCTGGGTGACTAGCGGGTCCTACAATGAGCAGTTCTTC. It encodes CASSWVTSGSYNEQFF. Looking up the rest from reference TRBV5-1 and TRBJ2-1 gives the full variable domain: KAGVTQTPRYLIKTRGQQVTLSCSPISGHRSVSWYQQTPGQGLQFLFEYFSETQRNKGNFPGRFSGRQFSNSRSEMNVSTLELGDSALYLCASSWVTSGSYNEQFFGPGTRLTVL.

The V gene is TRBV27, the J gene TRBJ2-3; D tentatively fits TRBD1 or TRBD2 (5 bases each). CDR3 length equals 13 residues. Germline V lookup: CDR1 MNHEY, CDR2 SMNVEV (reference sequence). V was pared by 4 bases and J by 10 bases, with 15 bases between. CDR3 residues: CASSWVGDLPQYF. DNA for the CDR3: TGTGCCAGCAGTTGGGTTGGGGACCTGCCGCAGTATTTT.

The chain has TRBV6-4 and TRBJ1-1; D ambiguous. V lost 0 bases and J 8 bases, leaving 7 bases between the germline ends. The germline gives CDR1 MRHNA, CDR2 SNTAGT. The CDR3 consists of 12 residues. CDR3 protein: CASSDSGGEAFF. DNA of the CDR3: TGTGCCAGCAGTGACTCGGGAGGCGAAGCTTTCTTT.